A single sample gave rise to the 19 T cell receptor beta chains below, sequenced in a study of spatial heterogeneity in lung cancer (dated by TCRdb to the late 2010s). Results the study describes overall, beyond this receptor: A correlation was observed between the number of expanded intratumoral alpha and beta TCRs and the tumor nonsynonymous mutation count.

Receptors were amplified or captured by 5' RACE. Instrument on record: NextSeq 500. TCRdb's own reprocessing of the public reads used fastp at Q25 and MiXCR and kept productive beta chains. Every distinct CDR3 protein forms one entry, paired with its most common genes and DNA. This sample comprises more than 3,000 distinct CDR3 sequences, 10% of them detected only once. The ten largest account for 17% of the sample. These receptors have no known antigen. In light of the paper, this sample's time point label describes: sample taken at primary tumor resection. The material was lung tumor tissue, obtained at surgery. The receptors stem from a female donor with early-stage non-small cell lung cancer.

This clonotype is medium-sized by share. The chain is built from TRBV4-3 and TRBJ1-2; 7 nucleotides agree with TRBD1. CDR1 is LGHNA and CDR2 is YSLEER in the germline V gene. This CDR3 has 16 amino acids. V was pared by 0 bases and J by 4 bases, with 8 bases of the junction left unmatched. The CDR3 DNA reads TGCGCCAGCAGCCAAGATTATCAGCGGGACAGCTATGGCTACACCTTC. This translates into CASSQDYQRDSYGYTF.

This clonotype is termed medium-sized. This CDR3 reads CASSDRGGSPLHF. The CDR3 nucleotides are TGCGCCAGCAGTGACAGGGGTGGTTCACCCCTCCACTTT. The chain uses TRBV10-2 and TRBJ1-6; TRBD1 might be the D (6 bases). Trimming shortened V by 3 bases and J by 9 bases, and 9 bases separated the two germline ends. Germline assignment: CDR1 WSHSY and CDR2 SAAADI. This CDR3 is built from 13 residues.

Within the sample, this clonotype is medium-sized. The chain recombines TRBV7-9 with TRBJ1-1; D uncertain. Trimming took off 6 bases at V and 3 bases at J, with 5 bases between the two ends. The V gene's germline CDR1 is SEHNR and CDR2 FQNEAQ (reference sequence). The CDR3 has 11 amino acids. CDR3 loop: CASSFDTEAFF. The CDR3 DNA reads as TGTGCCAGCAGTTTTGACACTGAAGCTTTCTTT.

This clonotype was detected only a few times. The rearrangement joins TRBV20-1 to TRBJ2-3, with 7 bases fitting TRBD2. The CDR3 is 13 amino acids. CDR1 and CDR2 (germline): DFQATT, SNEGSKA (reference sequence). Losses at the gene ends were 7 bases for V and 0 bases for J; bases not matched to a gene: 4. The CDR3 bases are TGCAGTGAGGGGCGGGGGAGCACAGATACGCAGTATTTT. Translating it yields CSEGRGSTDTQYF.

In its sample, this clonotype is medium-sized. The chain links TRBV6-5 to TRBJ2-3; 7 nucleotides agree with TRBD1. V lost 10 bases to trimming and J lost 1 base; unmatched junction nucleotides: 2. The length of the CDR3 is 12 residues. Germline CDR1 MNHEY, CDR2 SVGAGI. This CDR3 reads CATGQGTDTQYF. The CDR3 DNA reads as TGTGCCACAGGACAGGGCACAGATACGCAGTATTTT.

By share of the sample, this clonotype is medium-sized. The chain combines TRBV6-5 with TRBJ2-1; 8 bases agree with TRBD2. J lost 2 bases, V lost 6 bases, and 3 bases had no gene match. CDR1 is MNHEY and CDR2 is SVGAGI in the germline V gene. This CDR3 is built from 14 residues. The CDR3 DNA reads as TGTGCCAGCAGACGGGGGGGGCCCTACAATGAGCAGTTCTTC. It is translated as CASRRGGPYNEQFF.

This clonotype is termed medium-sized (0.01 to 0.1%). The chain employs TRBV11-2 and TRBJ2-3; no reliable D call. Trimming cost V 1 base and J 11 bases, with 10 bases left between them. Germline-derived CDR1 and CDR2 are SGHAT and FQNNGV. There are 12 residues in the CDR3. CDR3 protein: CASSLGGLEQYF. The CDR3 DNA is TGTGCCAGCAGCTTAGGGGGTCTGGAGCAGTATTTT.

The gene calls are TRBV4-1 and TRBJ1-6; D perhaps matches TRBD1 (6 bases). Trimming took 0 bases from V and 9 from J, leaving 15 bases between them. CDR1 is MGHRA, CDR2 YSYEKL, per germline. CDR3 length: 16 residues. CDR3 sequence (DNA): TGCGCCAGCAGCCAAGATCGGGGACAAAACCCTTCACCCCTCCACTTT. As protein: CASSQDRGQNPSPLHF.

The chain combines TRBV5-1 with TRBJ1-1, with D hard to call. Between the trimmed V and J ends, which lost 4 bases and 2 bases, there was a span of 9 bases. This CDR3 contains 13 residues. Germline loops: CDR1 SGHRS, CDR2 YFSETQ. In nucleotides, the CDR3 is TGCGCCAGCAGCCTGACGGAAAACACTGAAGCTTTCTTT. Protein product: CASSLTENTEAFF.

The chain carries TRBV7-2 and TRBJ1-5, with D maybe TRBD1 (6 bases). The CDR3 has 15 residues. V lost 5 bases and J lost 3, with 14 bases in between. CDR1 is SGHTA and CDR2 is FQGNSA in the germline V gene. This CDR3 is CASSAVGGNNQPQHF. The CDR3 DNA reads TGTGCCAGCAGCGCGGTCGGGGGCAACAATCAGCCCCAGCATTTT.

There are a few counts of this clonotype. J is TRBJ2-1 and V is TRBV10-1; D uncertain. CDR3 size: 15 residues. V dropped 3 bases and J dropped 11 bases, with 20 bases sitting between them. Germline lookup yields CDR1 WNHNN and CDR2 SYGVQD (reference sequence). The CDR3: CASSDFQADVSKQFF. CDR3 coding DNA: TGCGCCAGCAGTGATTTTCAGGCCGATGTTTCGAAGCAGTTCTTC.

By share, this clonotype counts as medium-sized. The chain recombines TRBV7-2 with TRBJ2-2, with 8 bases that match TRBD2. Germline loops: CDR1 SGHTA, CDR2 FQGNSA. With 1 base clipped from V and 3 bases from J, the junction kept 13 bases outside the gene matches. The CDR3 loop spans 19 amino acids. CDR3 amino acids: CASSLGGGLRLPHTGELFF. CDR3 bases: TGTGCCAGCAGCTTAGGCGGGGGGCTACGACTCCCTCACACCGGGGAGCTGTTTTTT.

The chain has TRBV20-1 and TRBJ2-1; D call uncertain. CDR3 length: 14 amino acids. Germline V lookup: CDR1 DFQATT, CDR2 SNEGSKA (reference sequence). The V end was cut by 2 bases, the J end by 5 bases, with 13 bases between. This CDR3 reads CSARSQAWNNEQFF. As DNA, the CDR3 is TGCAGTGCTAGAAGTCAGGCCTGGAACAATGAGCAGTTCTTC.

This clonotype counts as medium-sized (0.01 to 0.1%). This chain links TRBV13 with TRBJ2-7, with TRBD1 identical over 10 bases. V lost 2 bases and J lost 2; bases outside the gene matches: 3. CDR3 length: 15 residues. CDR1 is PRHDT, CDR2 FYEKMQ, per germline (reference sequence). The CDR3 reads CASSLSGTGAYEQYF. The DNA of the CDR3 is TGTGCCAGCAGCTTATCCGGGACAGGGGCCTACGAGCAGTACTTC.

This clonotype is large. The rearrangement joins TRBV18 to TRBJ2-6; D perhaps matches TRBD1 (6 bases). The germline V gene encodes CDR1 KGHSH and CDR2 LQKENI. The CDR3 loop spans 15 amino acids. The V gene lost 3 bases and the J gene lost 2 bases, with 8 bases spanning the gap. CDR3 coding DNA: TGTGCCAGCTCACCGCAGGGGCCTGGGGCCAACGTCCTGACTTTC. Translating gives CASSPQGPGANVLTF.

This clonotype is medium-sized in the sample. The rearrangement joins TRBV5-1 to TRBJ2-1; the D is unclear. Germline V gene sequence: CDR1 SGHRS, CDR2 YFSETQ. This CDR3 contains 15 residues. Trimming stripped 0 bases from V and 0 bases from J, with 7 bases between. The CDR3 DNA reads TGCGCCAGCAGCTTGGTACAGATCTCCTACAATGAGCAGTTCTTC. Translated, it gives CASSLVQISYNEQFF.

By share, this clonotype counts as medium-sized. This chain uses TRBV30 with TRBJ2-2; D call uncertain. The CDR3 loop spans 15 amino acids. Between the trimmed V and J ends, which lost 4 bases and 2 bases, there was a span of 14 bases. The V gene's germline CDR1 is GTSNPN and CDR2 SVGIG (reference sequence). The CDR3 DNA reads as TGTGCCTGGACCCGCCCGGACCGAAACACCGGGGAGCTGTTTTTT. Translating gives CAWTRPDRNTGELFF.

In this sample, this clonotype is medium-sized. The rearrangement uses TRBV20-1 and TRBJ2-7, with TRBD1 matching 7 bases. CDR1 DFQATT and CDR2 SNEGSKA come from the germline V gene (reference sequence). V trimming: 1 base; J trimming: 0 bases; junction bases outside the gene matches: 3. The CDR3 runs to 14 residues. CDR3 in amino acids: CSARVRDSSYEQYF. The CDR3, as DNA: TGCAGTGCTAGAGTCCGGGACAGCTCCTACGAGCAGTACTTC.

The chain employs TRBV10-2 and TRBJ1-5, with 7 bases that match TRBD1. The CDR3 consists of 14 residues. The junction had 9 bases not matched to a gene; V was cut back by 6 bases and J by 7 bases. In germline, CDR1 is WSHSY, CDR2 SAAADI. This CDR3 is CASREAGGQQPQHF. The CDR3 DNA sequence: TGCGCCAGCAGGGAGGCAGGGGGTCAGCAGCCCCAGCATTTT.